Below, one T cell receptor (beta chain) is given with its context. Its specific antigen is unknown. Its ends do not fully match the called genes, so a read error is possible. The germline V gene provides CDR1 SGDLS and CDR2 YYNGEE. Taken from cysteine to phenylalanine, the CDR3 has 15 residues. Of all the DNA, just the CDR3 is kept, 45 bases in frame from base 1. Library preparation used the immunoSEQ multiplex PCR assay. TCRdb carries this immuneACCESS record with in-frame sequences only. Its versions omit some clonotypes, under half of them owing to an unresolved V gene in the studies checked, with the rest unexplained. The sample table shows roughly 12,000 clones, and about 88% are seen once. Jointly, the top ten make up approximately 15% of the sample. The entry originates in a study of T cell changes during pregnancy in multiple sclerosis (dated by TCRdb to the late 2010s). Regarding the complete study: The study examined how the T cell repertoire changed over the course of pregnancy in women with multiple sclerosis.

Sequenced material: CD8+ T cells from peripheral blood mononuclear cells, taken in the second trimester of pregnancy. The rearrangement joined TRBV9 to TRBJ1-4; confidence is insufficient to name the D gene. This clonotype was obtained from a female donor in good health, enrolled as a control in a pregnancy study. The nucleotide sequence is given as TGTGCCAGCACCGTAGGTGAGACATCTCGTGAAAAACTGTTTTTT. Translated, it gives CASTVGETSREKLFF.